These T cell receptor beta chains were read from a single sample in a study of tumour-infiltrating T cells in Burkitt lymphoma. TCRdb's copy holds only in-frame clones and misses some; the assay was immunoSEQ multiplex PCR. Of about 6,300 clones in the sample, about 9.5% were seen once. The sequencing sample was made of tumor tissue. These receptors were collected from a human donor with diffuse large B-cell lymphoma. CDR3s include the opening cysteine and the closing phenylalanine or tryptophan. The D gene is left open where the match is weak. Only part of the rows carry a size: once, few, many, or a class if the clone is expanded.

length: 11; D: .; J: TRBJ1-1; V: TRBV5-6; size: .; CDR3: CASRGLNEAFF; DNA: TGTGCCAGCAGAGGCTTAAATGAAGCTTTCTTT
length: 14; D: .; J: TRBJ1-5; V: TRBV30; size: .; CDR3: CAWTRADSNQPQHF; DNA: TGTGCCTGGACTCGGGCGGATAGCAATCAGCCCCAGCATTTT
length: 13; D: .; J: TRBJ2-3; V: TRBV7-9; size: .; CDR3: CASSLVPTDTQYF; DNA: TGTGCCAGCAGCCTTGTACCGACAGATACGCAGTATTTT
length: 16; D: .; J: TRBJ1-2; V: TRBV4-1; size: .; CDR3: CASSLKGSLEDYGYTF; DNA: TGCGCCAGCAGCCTAAAGGGTTCTTTGGAGGACTATGGCTACACCTTC
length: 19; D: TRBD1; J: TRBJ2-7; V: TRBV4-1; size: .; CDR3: CASSQVEPWDSSGRYEQYF; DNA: TGCGCCAGCAGCCAAGTCGAGCCCTGGGACAGCTCGGGGCGGTACGAGCAGTACTTC
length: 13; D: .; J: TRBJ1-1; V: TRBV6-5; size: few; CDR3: CASSYSAAVQAFF; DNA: TGTGCCAGCAGTTACTCGGCGGCAGTACAAGCTTTCTTT
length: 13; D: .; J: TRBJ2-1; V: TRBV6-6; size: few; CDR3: CASSYAGQVEQFF; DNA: TGTGCCAGCAGTTACGCGGGTCAAGTTGAGCAGTTCTTC
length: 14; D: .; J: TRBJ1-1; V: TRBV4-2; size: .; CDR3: CASSAQEGRGEAFF; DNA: TGTGCCAGCAGCGCCCAGGAGGGCCGAGGAGAAGCTTTCTTT
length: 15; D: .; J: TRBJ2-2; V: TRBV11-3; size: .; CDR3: CASSLGVSGGGELFF; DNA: TGTGCCAGCAGCTTAGGAGTGTCGGGCGGCGGGGAGCTGTTTTTT
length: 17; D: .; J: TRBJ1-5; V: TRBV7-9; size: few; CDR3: CASSLGQGNWGNQPQHF; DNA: TGTGCCAGCAGCTTGGGGCAGGGGAATTGGGGCAATCAGCCCCAGCATTTT
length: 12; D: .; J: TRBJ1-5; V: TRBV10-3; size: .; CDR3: CAIGTSGQPQHF; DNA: TGTGCCATTGGGACCAGTGGGCAGCCCCAGCATTTT
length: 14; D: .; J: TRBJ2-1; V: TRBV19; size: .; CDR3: CASSYSMILNEQFF; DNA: TGTGCCAGTAGTTACTCAATGATATTGAATGAGCAGTTCTTC
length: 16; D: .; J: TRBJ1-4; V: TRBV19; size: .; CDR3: CASSRARVKGNEKLFF; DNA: TGTGCCAGTAGTAGAGCCAGGGTGAAAGGTAATGAAAAACTGTTTTTT
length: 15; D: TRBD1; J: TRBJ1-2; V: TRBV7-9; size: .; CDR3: CASSHDRTGKDGYTF; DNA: TGTGCCAGCAGTCACGATCGGACAGGGAAGGATGGCTACACCTTC
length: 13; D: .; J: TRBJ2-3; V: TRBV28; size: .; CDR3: CASSFQGTDTQYF; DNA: TGTGCCAGCAGTTTCCAGGGGACAGATACGCAGTATTTT
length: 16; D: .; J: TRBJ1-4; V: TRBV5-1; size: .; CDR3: CASSSPLGEGNEKLFF; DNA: TGCGCCAGCAGCTCCCCCCTGGGGGAGGGGAATGAAAAACTGTTTTTT
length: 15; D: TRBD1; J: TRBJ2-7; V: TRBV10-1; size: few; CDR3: CASSESGTGAYEQYF; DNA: TGCGCCAGCAGTGAGTCCGGGACAGGGGCCTACGAGCAGTACTTC
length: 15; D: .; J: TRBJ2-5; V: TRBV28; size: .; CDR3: CASTPPETGGETQYF; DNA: TGTGCCAGCACCCCCCCGGAGACGGGGGGCGAGACCCAGTACTTC
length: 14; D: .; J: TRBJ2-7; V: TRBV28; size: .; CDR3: CASRGLSSSYEQYF; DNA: TGTGCCAGCAGAGGACTTTCTAGCTCCTACGAGCAGTACTTC
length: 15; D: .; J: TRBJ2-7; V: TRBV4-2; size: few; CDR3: CASSQEPSETYEQYF; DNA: TGTGCCAGCAGCCAAGAACCTAGCGAAACCTACGAGCAGTACTTC
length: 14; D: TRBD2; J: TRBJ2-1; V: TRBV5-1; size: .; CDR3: CASGGDSYYNEQFF; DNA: TGCGCCAGCGGGGGGGACTCATATTACAATGAGCAGTTCTTC
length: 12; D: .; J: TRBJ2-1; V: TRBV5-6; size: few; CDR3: CASSFVGDEQFF; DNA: TGTGCCAGCAGCTTTGTAGGAGATGAGCAGTTCTTC
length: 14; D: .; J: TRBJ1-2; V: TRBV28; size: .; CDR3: CASSPPGEGYGYTF; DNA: TGTGCCAGCAGTCCCCCGGGAGAGGGCTATGGCTACACCTTC
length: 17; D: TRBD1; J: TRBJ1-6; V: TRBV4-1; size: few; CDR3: CASSHDSGTGLDSPLHF; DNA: TGCGCCAGCAGCCACGACTCCGGGACAGGGTTGGATTCACCCCTCCACTTT
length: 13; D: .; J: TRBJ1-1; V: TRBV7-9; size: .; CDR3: CASSLSGNTEAFF; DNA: TGTGCCAGCAGCTTATCCGGGAACACTGAAGCTTTCTTT
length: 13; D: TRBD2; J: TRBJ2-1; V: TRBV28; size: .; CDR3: CASRAGAYNEQFF; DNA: TGTGCCAGCAGGGCGGGGGCCTACAATGAGCAGTTCTTC
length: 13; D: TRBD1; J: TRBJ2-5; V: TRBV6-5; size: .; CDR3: CAISWTGEETQYF; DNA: TGTGCCATCAGTTGGACAGGGGAAGAGACCCAGTACTTC
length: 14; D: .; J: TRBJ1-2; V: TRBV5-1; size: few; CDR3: CASTLGRENYGYTF; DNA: TGCGCCAGCACCCTTGGAAGGGAAAACTATGGCTACACCTTC
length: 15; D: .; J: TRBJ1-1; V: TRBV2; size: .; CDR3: CASSEQVRVNTEAFF; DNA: TGTGCCAGCAGTGAACAAGTCAGAGTGAACACTGAAGCTTTCTTT